Sequencing of this TCR beta chain was carried out in a study of blood T cell repertoires in COVID-19 (dated by TCRdb to the early 2020s). In terms of the full investigation: The collaborator samples originated in the United States, Italy and Spain and spanned the acute and convalescent phases of COVID-19. The repertoires were made available in a free public database intended to serve as a resource for research on the immune response to SARS-CoV-2. Samples were obtained from the ongoing ImmuneRACE study (first 160 participants) and from 1,000 to 1,500 subjects provided by 6 global collaborators. Deeply sampled blood TCRbeta repertoires from subjects exposed to, actively infected with, or recovered from COVID-19 were included in the dataset. The prospective study material was composed of cDNA or gDNA derived from T cells, B-cell-depleted T cells, or PBMCs. A de-identified subject ID, COVID-19 status, age in years and sex were almost always included in the sample metadata. Where HLA class I and class II types were available, the types were taken from metadata supplied by the sample provider, not from assay-based typing. Points the paper makes about the study in general: The quantity of clinical and demographic metadata differed by source and by participant and was supplied without curation.

Concerning this clone itself: The antigen this receptor binds is unknown. Base quality data are lacking; no much larger clone is found one base away.

The immunoSEQ Assay, a bias-controlled multiplex PCR, was used to amplify TCRbeta CDR3 regions from genomic DNA. Processing in the source paper ran as follows. The number of nucleated cells in each sample was estimated by amplification of reference gene primers within the assay. To quantify the absolute abundance of each unique TCRbeta CDR3 rearrangement, sequence reads were collapsed and filtered. For each sample, productive Simpson clonality was calculated as the square root of Simpson's diversity index across productive rearrangements. TCRdb holds this immuneACCESS table with in-frame rearrangements only. Some clones are missing; in checked studies, unresolved V genes explain under half, and the rest has no known cause. That table gives V, J and clone size, and the DNA gave D and trimming. This sample gives about 76,000 clones in total; around four fifths of them show up just once. Under 30% of the sample is taken by the ten largest.

Collaborating institutions collected whole blood in K2EDTA tubes following their own protocols. For TCRbeta analysis, collaborators shipped samples as frozen whole blood, isolated PBMCs, or DNA extracted from either of those sample types. Ends trimmed: V by 4 bases, J by 5 bases; bases unmatched to a gene: 6. The CDR3 spans 15 residues, from the cysteine through the phenylalanine. Just CDR3 DNA is preserved here, 45 bases in frame from base 1. CDR1 and CDR2 are drawn from the germline V gene: SGHAT, FQNNGV. Sequenced input: peripheral blood. The source is a human donor in a cohort sampled during active COVID-19. The chain uses TRBV11-2 and TRBJ1-4; 8 middle bases align to TRBD1. This receptor carries the CDR3 CASSSTTGGNEKLFF. The bases are TGTGCCAGCAGCTCGACTACAGGGGGAAATGAAAAACTGTTTTTT.